Below, one T cell receptor (beta chain) is given with its context. Its target is not known. The CDR3 is made up of 17 amino acids. Trimming cost V 6 bases and J 0 bases; bases outside gene matches: 7. The germline gives CDR1 KGHSH, CDR2 LQKENI. This sample is drawn from a study of siplizumab effects on memory and regulatory T cells. General study findings and limits: Naive T cells looked more diverse than memory cells, and they looked like major contributors to the alloresponse. Mappable alloreactive CD4+ clones averaged about 70% Treg-derived with siplizumab versus around 27% in controls.

Roughly 10^5 TCR templates were measured in each sample. The data were produced by immunoSEQ multiplex PCR, yet TCRdb's version contains in-frame clones alone and is incomplete. The sample shows around 120,000 clones, 90% to 95% of them seen only once. The origin of this receptor is a human donor in good health. The gene calls are TRBV18 and TRBJ2-6, with 8 bases matching TRBD1. The sample taken for sequencing was non-Treg CD4+ T cells sorted from blood. CDR3 in amino acids: CASSAQGAFSGANVLTF. In DNA, the CDR3 is TGTGCCAGCTCCGCCCAGGGGGCCTTCTCTGGGGCCAACGTCCTGACTTTC.